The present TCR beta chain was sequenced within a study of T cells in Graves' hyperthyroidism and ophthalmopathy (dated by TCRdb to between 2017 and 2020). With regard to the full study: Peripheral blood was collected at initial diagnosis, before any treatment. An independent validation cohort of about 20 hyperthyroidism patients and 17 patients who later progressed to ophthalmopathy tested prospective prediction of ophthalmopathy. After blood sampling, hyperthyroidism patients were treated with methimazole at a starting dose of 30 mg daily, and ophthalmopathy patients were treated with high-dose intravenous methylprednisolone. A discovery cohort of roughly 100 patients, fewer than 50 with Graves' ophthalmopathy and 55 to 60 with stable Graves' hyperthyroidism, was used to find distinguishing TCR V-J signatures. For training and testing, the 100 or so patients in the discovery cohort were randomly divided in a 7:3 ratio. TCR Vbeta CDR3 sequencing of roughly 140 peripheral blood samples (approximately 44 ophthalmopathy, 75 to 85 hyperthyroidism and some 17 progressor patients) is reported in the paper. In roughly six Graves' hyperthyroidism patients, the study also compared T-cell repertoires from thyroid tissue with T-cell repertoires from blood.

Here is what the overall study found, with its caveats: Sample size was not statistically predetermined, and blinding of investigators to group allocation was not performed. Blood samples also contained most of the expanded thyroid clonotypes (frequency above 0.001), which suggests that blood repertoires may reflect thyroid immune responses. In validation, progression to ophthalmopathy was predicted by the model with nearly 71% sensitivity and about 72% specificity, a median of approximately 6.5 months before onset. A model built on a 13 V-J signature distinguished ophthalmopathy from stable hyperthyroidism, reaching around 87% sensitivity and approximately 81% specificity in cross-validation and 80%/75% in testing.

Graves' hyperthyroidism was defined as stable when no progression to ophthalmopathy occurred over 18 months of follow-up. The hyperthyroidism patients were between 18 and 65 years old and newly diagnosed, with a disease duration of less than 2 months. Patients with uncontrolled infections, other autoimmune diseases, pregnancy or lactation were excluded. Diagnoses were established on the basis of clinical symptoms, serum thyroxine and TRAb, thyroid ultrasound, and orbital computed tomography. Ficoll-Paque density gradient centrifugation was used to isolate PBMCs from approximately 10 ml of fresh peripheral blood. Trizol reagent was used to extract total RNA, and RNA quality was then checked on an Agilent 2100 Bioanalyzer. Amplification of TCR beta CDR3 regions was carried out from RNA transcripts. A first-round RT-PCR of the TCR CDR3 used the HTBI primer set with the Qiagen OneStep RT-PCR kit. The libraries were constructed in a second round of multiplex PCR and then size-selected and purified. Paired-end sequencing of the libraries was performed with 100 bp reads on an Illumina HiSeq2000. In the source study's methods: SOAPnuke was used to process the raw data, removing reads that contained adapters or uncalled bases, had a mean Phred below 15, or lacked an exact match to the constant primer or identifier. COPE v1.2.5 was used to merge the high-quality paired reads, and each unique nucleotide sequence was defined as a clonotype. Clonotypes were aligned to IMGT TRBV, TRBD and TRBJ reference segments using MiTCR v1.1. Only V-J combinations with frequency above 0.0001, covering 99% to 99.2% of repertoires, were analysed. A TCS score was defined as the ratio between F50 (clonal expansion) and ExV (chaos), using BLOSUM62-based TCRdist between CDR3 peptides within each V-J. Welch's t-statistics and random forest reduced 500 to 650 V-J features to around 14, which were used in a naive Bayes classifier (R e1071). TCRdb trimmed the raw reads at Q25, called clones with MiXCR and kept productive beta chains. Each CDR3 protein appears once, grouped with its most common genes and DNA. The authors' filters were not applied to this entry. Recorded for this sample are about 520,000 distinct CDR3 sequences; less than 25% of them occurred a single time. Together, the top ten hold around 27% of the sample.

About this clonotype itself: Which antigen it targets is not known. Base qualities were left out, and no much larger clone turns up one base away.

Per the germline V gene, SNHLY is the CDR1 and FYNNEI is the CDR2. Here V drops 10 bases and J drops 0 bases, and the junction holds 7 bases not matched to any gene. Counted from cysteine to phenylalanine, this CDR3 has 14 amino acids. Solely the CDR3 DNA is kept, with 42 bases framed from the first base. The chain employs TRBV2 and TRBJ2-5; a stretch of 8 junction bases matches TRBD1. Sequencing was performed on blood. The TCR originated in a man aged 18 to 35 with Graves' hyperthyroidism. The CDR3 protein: CATTDRGYQETQYF. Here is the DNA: TGTGCCACTACCGACAGGGGCTACCAAGAGACCCAGTACTTC. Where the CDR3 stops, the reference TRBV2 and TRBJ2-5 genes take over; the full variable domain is EPEVTQTPSHQVTQMGQEVILRCVPISNHLYFYWYRQILGQKVEFLVSFYNNEISEKSEIFDDQFSVERPDGSNFTLKIRSTKLEDSAMYFCATTDRGYQETQYFGPGTRLLVL.